This T cell receptor (beta chain) comes out of a study of cytomegalovirus exposure and HLA in healthy donors. Findings and limits, study-wide: Some highly shared sequence variants likely arose as a pipeline artifact. In an earlier analysis, in under 700 donors, most V segments appeared productive either ~87% or ~30% of the time.

Though probably carrying unrecorded immune exposures, donors were nominally healthy at sampling. This PCR relied on a set of 60 Vbeta primers and 13 Jbeta primers. Produced via immunoSEQ multiplex PCR; TCRdb's table is partial and in-frame only. The table lists roughly 140,000 clones, roughly three quarters of them singletons. The V gene end was trimmed by 5 bases and the J gene end by 8 bases; junction bases not matched to a gene: 6. The CDR3 consists of 14 residues. Looked up from germline, CDR1 is LNHDA and CDR2 is SQIVND (reference sequence). As for this clone: Its antigen is not known.

This TCR came from a human donor in good health. The J gene is TRBJ2-3, the V gene TRBV19; 11 positions match TRBD1. Sample: PBMCs. The CDR3 coding sequence is TGTGCCAGTAGTCGCGGGACAGGGGGTCGTACGCAGTATTTT. Residues: CASSRGTGGRTQYF. Together with reference TRBV19 and TRBJ2-3, the CDR3 gives the full variable domain: DGGITQSPKYLFRKEGQNVTLSCEQNLNHDAMYWYRQDPGQGLRLIYYSQIVNDFQKGDIAEGYSVSREKKESFPLTVTSAQKNPTAFYLCASSRGTGGRTQYFGPGTRLTVL.